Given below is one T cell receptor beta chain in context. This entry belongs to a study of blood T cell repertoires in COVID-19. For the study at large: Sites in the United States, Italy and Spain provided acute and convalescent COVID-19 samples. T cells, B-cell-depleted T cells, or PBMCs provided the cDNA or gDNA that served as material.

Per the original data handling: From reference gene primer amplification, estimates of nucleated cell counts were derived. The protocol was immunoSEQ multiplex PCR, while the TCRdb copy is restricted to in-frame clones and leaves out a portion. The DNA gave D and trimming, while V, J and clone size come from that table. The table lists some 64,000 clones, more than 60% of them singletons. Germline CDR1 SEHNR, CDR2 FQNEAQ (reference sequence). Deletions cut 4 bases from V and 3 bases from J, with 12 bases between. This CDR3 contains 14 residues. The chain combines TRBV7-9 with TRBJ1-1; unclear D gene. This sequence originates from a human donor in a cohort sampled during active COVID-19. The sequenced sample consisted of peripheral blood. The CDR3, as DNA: TGTGCCAGCAGCTCGCAGGTGGTCGACACTGAAGCTTTCTTT. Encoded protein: CASSSQVVDTEAFF. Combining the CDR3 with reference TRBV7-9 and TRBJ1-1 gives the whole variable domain DTGVSQNPRHKITKRGQNVTFRCDPISEHNRLYWYRQTLGQGPEFLTYFQNEAQLEKSRLLSDRFSAERPKGSFSTLEIQRTEQGDSAMYLCASSSQVVDTEAFFGQGTRLTVV.